The 31 T cell receptor beta chains listed next were all sequenced from one sample in a study of response to subunit inactivated influenza vaccine. A single record per CDR3 protein comes from TCRdb applying MiXCR to the RT-PCR reads. In the table there are about 500,000 distinct CDR3 sequences, about 15% of which are singletons. The material was CD4+ T cells sorted from PBMCs, obtained around 2 years after vaccination. The receptors here all came from a man in his fifties or sixties who received an inactivated influenza vaccine.

This clonotype occurred a few times. This chain links TRBV10-3 with TRBJ2-1; perhaps D is TRBD1 or TRBD2 (5 bases each). The CDR3 covers 16 residues. Trimming removed 2 bases at V and 3 bases at J, with 14 bases between. CDR1 and CDR2 from the germline V gene are ENHRY and SYGVKD. CDR3 nucleotide sequence: TGTGCCATCAGTGAGGGGTCCGGGACGTACTACAATGAGCAGTTCTTC. Its translation: CAISEGSGTYYNEQFF.

This chain connects TRBV7-9 to TRBJ2-3; no clear D gene. The CDR3 runs to 15 residues. Per the germline V gene, CDR1 is SEHNR and CDR2 is FQNEAQ (reference sequence). Trimming removed 1 base from V and 6 bases from J, with 14 bases in between. CDR3 in DNA: TGTGCCAGCAGCTTAGGTTATGCCCGGTTGGATACGCAGTATTTT. Translated: CASSLGYARLDTQYF.

The rearrangement uses TRBV18 and TRBJ1-1; the match to TRBD1 covers 10 bases. The CDR3 has 15 residues. J was trimmed by 4 bases and V by 10 bases; bases with no gene match: 12. Germline V CDR1 and CDR2: KGHSH, LQKENI. The CDR3 DNA reads TGTGCCACCCTCCCCGGGACAGGGGTTTCCACTGAAGCTTTCTTT. Translated: CATLPGTGVSTEAFF.

The rearrangement joins TRBV5-1 to TRBJ2-3; D remains ambiguous. There are 15 residues in the CDR3. Germline loops: CDR1 SGHRS, CDR2 YFSETQ. V was clipped by 5 bases and J by 0 bases, with 13 bases between them. CDR3 sequence: CASSPYSSSTDTQYF. As DNA, the CDR3 is TGCGCCAGCAGTCCCTACAGTTCTAGCACAGATACGCAGTATTTT.

This clonotype was picked up a small number of times. The gene calls are TRBV4-3 and TRBJ1-3; D possibly corresponds to TRBD1 (5 bases). Germline CDR1 is LGHNA and CDR2 is YSLEER. The CDR3 is made up of 15 amino acids. V shed 0 bases and J shed 5 bases, with 11 bases lying between them. The CDR3 protein is CASSQESGWRNTIYF. CDR3 sequence (DNA): TGCGCCAGCAGCCAAGAATCAGGGTGGAGAAACACCATATATTTT.

This clonotype was detected a few times. The chain links TRBV10-3 to TRBJ2-1, with 8 bases aligning to TRBD2. After removal of 5 bases from V and 3 bases from J, the junction contained 6 bases not matched to a gene. The CDR3 is made up of 15 amino acids. Germline V gene lookup returns CDR1 ENHRY and CDR2 SYGVKD. This chain's CDR3 is CAISSSAGDYNEQFF. In nucleotides, the CDR3 is TGTGCCATCAGTTCATCAGCGGGGGACTACAATGAGCAGTTCTTC.

CDR3 coding DNA: TGCGCCAGCAGCCACCCCGGGGGACGTGAAGGTGGCTACACCTTC. This translates into CASSHPGGREGGYTF. This rearrangement joins TRBV4-3 to TRBJ1-2; weak D call: TRBD1 (5 bases). Germline CDR1 is LGHNA and CDR2 is YSLEER. Trimming cost V 3 bases and J 7 bases, with 18 bases left between them. The CDR3 runs to 15 residues.

This clonotype occurred a few times. The rearrangement uses TRBV28 and TRBJ2-7; D ambiguous. V lost 7 bases to trimming and J lost 1 base, with 17 bases between them. Germline CDR1 MDHEN, CDR2 SYDVKM. This CDR3 comprises 15 residues. The CDR3 bases are TGTGCCAGCACCCCACTGAACGCGCAGTCCTACGAGCAGTACTTC. It translates to CASTPLNAQSYEQYF.

This chain connects TRBV19 to TRBJ2-5; D might be TRBD1 (6 bases). The CDR3 length is 14 residues. CDR1 and CDR2 from the germline V gene are LNHDA and SQIVND (reference sequence). V lost 3 bases, J lost 3 bases, and 11 bases lay in between. The CDR3 bases are TGTGCCAGTAGTATTAGGCAGGGGAAAGAGACCCAGTACTTC. Protein: CASSIRQGKETQYF.

This rearrangement joins TRBV29-1 to TRBJ2-2, with TRBD1 identical over 9 bases. Germline V gene sequence: CDR1 SQVTM, CDR2 ANQGSEA. V shed 6 bases, J shed 6 bases, and the junction held 8 bases outside the gene matches. The CDR3 is 14 amino acids. CDR3 residues: CSVTGTGTPGELFF. The CDR3 DNA reads as TGCAGCGTGACCGGGACAGGGACCCCCGGGGAGCTGTTTTTT.

This clonotype was found a few times. The chain recombines TRBV5-1 with TRBJ1-2; no reliable D call. Deletions cut 0 bases from V and 0 bases from J, with 9 bases between. CDR1 and CDR2 from the germline V gene are SGHRS and YFSETQ. The CDR3 covers 15 residues. CDR3 protein: CASSLESVANYGYTF. CDR3 DNA sequence: TGCGCCAGCAGCTTGGAGTCTGTAGCTAACTATGGCTACACCTTC.

The rearrangement links TRBV10-1 to TRBJ2-2; D is tentatively TRBD1 or TRBD2 (5 bases each). Trimming removed 3 bases from V and 4 bases from J, with 9 bases in between. Per the germline V gene, CDR1 is WNHNN and CDR2 is SYGVQD (reference sequence). The CDR3 runs 14 residues. CDR3 amino acids: CASSDGTTTGELFF. The DNA for the CDR3 is TGCGCCAGCAGTGATGGGACGACCACCGGGGAGCTGTTTTTT.

This clonotype turned up a few times. The chain combines TRBV24-1 with TRBJ1-1, with unresolved D. V was shortened by 3 bases and J by 3 bases, with 7 bases between the two germline ends. The CDR3 sequence is 13 residues long. Germline V CDR1 and CDR2: KGHDR, SFDVKD. CDR3 amino acids: CATSDEKYTEAFF. The CDR3 DNA reads as TGTGCCACCAGTGATGAGAAGTACACTGAAGCTTTCTTT.

In this sample, this clonotype turned up a few times. The chain couples TRBV25-1 to TRBJ2-5; tentatively, D is TRBD1 (6 bases). The CDR3 consists of 14 residues. Germline CDR1 is MGHDK and CDR2 is SYGVNS. V was clipped by 3 bases and J by 4 bases, with 12 bases between them. CDR3 protein: CASSESDSRETQYF. In DNA form, the CDR3 reads TGTGCCAGCAGTGAGTCGGACAGCCGAGAGACCCAGTACTTC.

This clonotype occurred a few times. V and J are TRBV7-9 and TRBJ2-7; tentatively, D is TRBD2 (6 bases). Trimming removed 5 bases from V and 3 bases from J, with 11 bases in between. Per germline, CDR1 SEHNR and CDR2 FQNEAQ (reference sequence). The CDR3 covers 13 residues. This chain's CDR3 is CASSKGTVYEQYF. The CDR3 nucleotides are TGTGCCAGCAGCAAAGGGACTGTCTACGAGCAGTACTTC.

The rearrangement uses TRBV2 and TRBJ1-5, with TRBD1 identical over 10 bases. This CDR3 contains 15 residues. From germline, CDR1 is SNHLY and CDR2 FYNNEI. J was trimmed by 4 bases and V by 7 bases; bases with no gene match: 7. CDR3: CASTMGQGINQPQHF. Written as DNA, the CDR3 is TGTGCCAGCACCATGGGACAGGGGATTAATCAGCCCCAGCATTTT.

The chain combines TRBV20-1 with TRBJ1-1; 8 bases are a match to TRBD1. The V and J ends lost 6 bases and 2 bases, in that order; junction bases with no gene match: 11. CDR3 length: 15 amino acids. CDR1 and CDR2 from the germline V gene are DFQATT and SNEGSKA (reference sequence). The CDR3 region has the DNA TGCAGTGCCCCTGCCGGGACAGGACAAAACACTGAAGCTTTCTTT. Translating gives CSAPAGTGQNTEAFF.

In this sample, this clonotype turned up a few times. The chain couples TRBV5-4 to TRBJ2-2; perhaps D is TRBD1 or TRBD2 (5 bases each). The CDR3 contains 15 residues. The V end was cut by 4 bases, the J end by 2 bases, with 12 bases between. CDR1 and CDR2 (germline): SGHNT, YYREEE (reference sequence). In nucleotides, the CDR3 is TGTGCCAGCAGCCGGGGCGGGCCCAACACCGGGGAGCTGTTTTTT. As protein: CASSRGGPNTGELFF.

The table lists this clonotype with a few counts. CDR3 region: CASSPLTGSWETQYF. In DNA, the CDR3 is TGTGCCAGCAGTCCTCTTACGGGGTCGTGGGAGACCCAGTACTTC. This rearrangement joins TRBV12-3 or TRBV12-4 to TRBJ2-5; D may be TRBD2 (5 bases). The CDR3 runs 15 residues. V was clipped by 5 bases and J by 5 bases, with 18 bases between them.

This clonotype was picked up many times. Relative to the germline gene, one junction end is altered; a read error may explain this. The V and J genes are TRBV20-1 and TRBJ1-2, with D perhaps TRBD1 (5 bases). The CDR3 loop spans 12 amino acids. Germline V gene sequence: CDR1 DFQATT, CDR2 SNEGSKA (reference sequence). CDR3 in DNA: TGCAGTGCTGGACTCGGGGCCGCCAGGGTTTACTTC. Protein product: CSAGLGAARVYF.

The V call is TRBV20-1, the J call TRBJ2-7; D is undetermined. The germline V and J ends were trimmed by 6 bases and 6 bases, with 18 bases remaining between them. The V gene's germline CDR1 is DFQATT and CDR2 SNEGSKA (reference sequence). This CDR3 spans 13 amino acids. The CDR3: CSAGTFSETEQYF. For the CDR3, the DNA is TGCAGTGCCGGTACGTTTAGTGAGACCGAGCAGTACTTC.

As regards this clonotype: The CDR3 does not end in the conserved phenylalanine or tryptophan, so this is likely a read error. The chain employs TRBV12-3 or TRBV12-4 and TRBJ1-3; D ambiguous. V was shortened by 5 bases and J by 5 bases, with 19 bases between the two germline ends. The CDR3 runs to 16 residues. This CDR3 is CASSLYVGTVRNTIYS. The CDR3 DNA is TGTGCCAGCAGTCTATACGTTGGAACGGTGAGAAACACCATATATTCT.

The chain has TRBV4-2 and TRBJ1-1; tentative D call: TRBD1 (6 bases). V was clipped by 0 bases and J by 3 bases, with 14 bases between them. The CDR3 is 16 residues long. From germline, CDR1 is LGHNA and CDR2 YNFKEQ. The CDR3 nucleotides are TGTGCCAGCAGCCAAGATTTGTCAGGACAGTACACTGAAGCTTTCTTT. It codes for CASSQDLSGQYTEAFF.

The rearrangement uses TRBV3-1 and TRBJ2-2; D is perhaps TRBD2 (6 bases). V was clipped by 4 bases and J by 11 bases, with 20 bases between them. The CDR3 is 15 amino acids. Germline V gene sequence: CDR1 LGHDT, CDR2 YNNKEL (reference sequence). CDR3 region: CASSPYRDLATELFF. CDR3 nucleotides: TGTGCCAGCAGCCCTTACCGGGACTTAGCAACCGAGCTGTTTTTT.

This clonotype has only a few counts. The chain carries TRBV5-4 and TRBJ1-4; D call uncertain. Between the trimmed V and J ends, which lost 5 bases and 1 base, there was a span of 6 bases. Germline-derived CDR1 and CDR2 are SGHNT and YYREEE (reference sequence). The CDR3 consists of 13 residues. The CDR3: CASRGETNEKLFF. The CDR3 DNA reads as TGTGCCAGCAGGGGTGAAACTAATGAAAAACTGTTTTTT.

J is TRBJ2-5 and V is TRBV29-1, with 7 positions matching TRBD1. CDR1 and CDR2 from the germline V gene are SQVTM and ANQGSEA. There are 12 residues in the CDR3. The ends lost 6 bases at V and 4 bases at J; junction bases unmatched: 5. The CDR3 sequence: CSVLRQGETQYF. The CDR3 nucleotides are TGCAGCGTCCTCCGACAGGGAGAGACCCAGTACTTC. The complete variable domain, with remaining parts taken from reference TRBV29-1 and TRBJ2-5, reads SAVISQKPSRDICQRGTSLTIQCQVDSQVTMMFWYRQQPGQSLTLIATANQGSEATYESGFVIDKFPISRPNLTFSTLTVSNMSPEDSSIYLCSVLRQGETQYFGPGTRLLVL.

This chain links TRBV5-5 with TRBJ2-7, with 8 bases aligning to TRBD2. V shed 2 bases, J shed 4 bases, and the junction held 5 bases outside the gene matches. The CDR3 sequence is 14 residues long. Per the germline V gene, CDR1 is SGHKS and CDR2 is YYEKEE (reference sequence). CDR3 protein: CASSFYPGGYEQYF. The CDR3 bases are TGTGCCAGCAGCTTTTATCCGGGGGGGTACGAGCAGTACTTC.

The chain joins TRBV12-3 or TRBV12-4 to TRBJ2-1; 12 nucleotides agree with TRBD2. The V segment lost 5 bases and the J segment 6 bases; nucleotides outside the gene matches: 5. This CDR3 is built from 15 residues. The CDR3 loop is CASSKTSGSGNEQFF. CDR3 DNA sequence: TGTGCCAGCAGTAAGACTAGCGGGAGTGGCAATGAGCAGTTCTTC.

The genes are TRBV7-9 and TRBJ2-1, with TRBD2 identical over 8 bases. CDR1 is SEHNR, CDR2 FQNEAQ, per germline (reference sequence). Trimming cost V 2 bases and J 10 bases; bases outside gene matches: 7. This CDR3 region has 14 residues. The CDR3 nucleotides read TGTGCCAGCAGCTTAAGCGGGAGCTCATCCGAGCAGTTCTTC. This encodes CASSLSGSSSEQFF.

This clonotype has a handful of counts. The chain recombines TRBV14 with TRBJ2-3; D may be TRBD1 (6 bases). Trimming removed 4 bases at V and 4 bases at J, with 18 bases between. This CDR3 is built from 16 residues. Germline V CDR1 and CDR2: SGHDN, FVKESK. Here the CDR3 reads CASSPLGTQLSDTQYF. The CDR3 DNA is TGTGCCAGCAGCCCCCTAGGGACACAACTCTCAGATACGCAGTATTTT.

V and J are TRBV7-2 and TRBJ2-3; 7 bases fit TRBD2. This CDR3 contains 16 residues. The germline CDR1 and CDR2 sequences are SGHTA and FQGNSA. Germline trimming cut 5 bases from V and 2 bases from J; bases unmatched to any gene: 10. As DNA, the CDR3 is TGTGCCAGCAGCCCGCCTAGCGGAAGCTTCACAGATACGCAGTATTTT. Translated, it gives CASSPPSGSFTDTQYF.